The clone carrying this T cell receptor (beta chain) was counted ten times or more. Its antigen is not identified. TCRdb processed the reads anew with MiXCR; each CDR3 protein has one entry. Among about 900,000 distinct CDR3 sequences listed, around 31% were seen once. The record originates from a study of T cell repertoires in cytomegalovirus infection. About the study: HLA-B-restricted CMV epitopes that are well studied, plus recently identified HLA-C-restricted ones, were used by the study. Through public TCR beta signatures, both CMV infection and matching HLA type were indicated.

Study findings and constraints: Dominating the ex vivo response were HLA-C-restricted CMV-specific TCR beta clonotypes. Frequencies of public TCR beta families were cumulated, and this identified carriers of CMV plus the relevant HLA.

The receptor was isolated from a human donor in good health (CMV status not recorded). Some clones in this sample may be carry-over from other donors' samples. The sample was cultured CD8+ T cells from PBMCs, taken from culture after CMV antigen stimulation.

This CDR3 is CASSQGANEQFF. CDR3 nucleotide sequence: TGTGCCAGCAGCCAGGGGGCGAATGAGCAGTTCTTC. The chain links TRBV12-3 or TRBV12-4 to TRBJ2-1; TRBD1 matches at 8 bases. The CDR3 contains 12 residues. V shed 6 bases, J shed 7 bases, and the junction held 2 bases outside the gene matches.